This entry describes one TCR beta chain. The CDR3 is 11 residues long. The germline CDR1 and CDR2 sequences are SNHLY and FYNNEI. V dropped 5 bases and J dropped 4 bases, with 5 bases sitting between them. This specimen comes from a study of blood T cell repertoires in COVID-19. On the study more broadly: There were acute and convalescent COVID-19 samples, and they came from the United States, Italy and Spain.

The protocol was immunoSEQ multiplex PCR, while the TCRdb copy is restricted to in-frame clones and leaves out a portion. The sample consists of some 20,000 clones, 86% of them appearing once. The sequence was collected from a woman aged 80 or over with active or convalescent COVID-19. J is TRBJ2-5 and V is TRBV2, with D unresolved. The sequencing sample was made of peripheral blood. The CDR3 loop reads CASSLGETQYF. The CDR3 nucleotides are TGTGCCAGCAGTCTAGGAGAGACCCAGTACTTC.